This T cell receptor (beta chain) was captured in a study of OX40 agonist ivuxolimab in advanced cancers. Study-wide background: A male proportion of about 86% was recorded, with mean age around 60 years and range roughly 23 to 79.

The V end lost 0 bases, the J end lost 6 bases, and 20 bases lay between the germline ends. Germline V gene data show CDR1 as LNHDA and CDR2 as SQIVND (reference sequence). The CDR3 extends over 17 amino acids. Method: immunoSEQ multiplex PCR; TCRdb's copy keeps in-frame clones and lacks some. The sample shows 37,000 or so clones, roughly 82% of them seen only once. The TCR sequence derives from an adult with an advanced solid tumor such as melanoma, head and neck, liver or kidney cancer. The material sequenced was CD4+ or CD8+ T cells sorted from blood, taken in a trial of the OX40 agonist ivuxolimab. The rearrangement joins TRBV19 to TRBJ1-2, with D uncertain. CDR3 residues: CASSIDLRRKGQDGYTF. CDR3 bases: TGTGCCAGTAGTATAGATCTCCGACGGAAGGGCCAGGATGGCTACACCTTC.